This TCR beta chain was identified during a study of cytomegalovirus exposure and HLA in healthy donors. Trimming cost V 3 bases and J 4 bases; bases outside gene matches: 7. CDR3 length equals 15 residues. Germline V gene sequence: CDR1 MGHRA, CDR2 YSYEKL. Regarding this clone: The antigen remains undetermined.

The study ran its PCR with 60 Vbeta and 13 Jbeta primers. Study processing details: As a later analysis found, there were 70 million to 80 million unique TCR beta chains, of which roughly 11 million were shared. Some clones are missing from TCRdb's copy, which holds only in-frame ones; the method was immunoSEQ multiplex PCR. The V and J calls and clone size were taken over from that table, and D and trimming were inferred from the DNA. The sample holds about 130,000 clones, more than 60% seen once. Study outcomes and limitations: Data from an earlier analysis indicated that most TCR beta V segments were productive either about 87% or about 30% of the time.

Sequencing input: PBMCs. The gene calls are TRBV4-1 and TRBJ1-1; TRBD1 agrees at 8 bases. This sequence was found in a woman in her forties in good health and CMV-seropositive. The CDR3 is CASSQGPTGGTEAFF. The CDR3 DNA reads as TGCGCCAGCAGCCAGGGACCTACAGGGGGCACTGAAGCTTTCTTT.